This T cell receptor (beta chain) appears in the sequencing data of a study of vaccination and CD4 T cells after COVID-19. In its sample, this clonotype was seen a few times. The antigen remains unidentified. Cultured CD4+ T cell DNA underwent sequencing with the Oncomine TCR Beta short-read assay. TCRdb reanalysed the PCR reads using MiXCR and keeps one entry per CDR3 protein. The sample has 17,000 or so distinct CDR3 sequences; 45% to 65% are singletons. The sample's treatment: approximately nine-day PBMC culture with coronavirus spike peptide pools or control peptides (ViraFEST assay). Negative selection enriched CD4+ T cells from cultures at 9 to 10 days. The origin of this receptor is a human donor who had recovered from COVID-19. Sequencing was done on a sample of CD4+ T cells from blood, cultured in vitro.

The CDR3, as DNA: TGTGCCAGCAGCCCTGGTAGACAAAGATACAATGAGCAGTTCTTC. This codes for CASSPGRQRYNEQFF. The chain employs TRBV7-9 and TRBJ2-1; D not certain. The ends were cut back, 5 bases at V and 4 bases at J, with 15 bases in the middle. The CDR3 extends over 15 amino acids. Germline V gene lookup returns CDR1 SEHNR and CDR2 FQNEAQ (reference sequence).